Listed below are T cell receptor beta chains from one sample, sequenced in a study of T cells in Graves' hyperthyroidism and ophthalmopathy. TCRdb ran MiXCR on the multiplex PCR reads and lists one entry per CDR3 protein. The repertoire holds about 590,000 distinct CDR3 sequences, with approximately 14% as singletons. The sequenced sample consisted of blood. The receptors shown here come from a woman aged 25 to 45 with Graves' hyperthyroidism. CDR3s include the opening cysteine and the closing phenylalanine or tryptophan. The D gene is left open where the match is weak. Clone size, where shown, is once, few, many, or a class for clones that have expanded.

.	many	TRBV10-3	TRBJ1-5	TGTGCCATCAGTGAGTCGCAGGGTGGGCAGCCCCAGCATTTT	CAISESQGGQPQHF
.	few	TRBV11-1	TRBJ2-5	TGTGCCAGCAGCCAGGGGGGTCGAGGCCCCGGGGAGACCCAGTACTTC	CASSQGGRGPGETQYF
TRBD2	.	TRBV19	TRBJ2-6	TGTGCCAGTAGAATGCGGACTAGCGGGACTGGGGCCAACGTCCTGACTTTC	CASRMRTSGTGANVLTF
.	many	TRBV11-2	TRBJ2-7	TGTGCCAGCAGCTCATATACTAGCTTCGAGCAGTACTTC	CASSSYTSFEQYF
TRBD1	many	TRBV5-1	TRBJ2-7	TGCGCCAGCAGCTTGGATGGGACAGGGTTTTCCGAGCAGTACTTC	CASSLDGTGFSEQYF
.	.	TRBV15	TRBJ2-7	TGTGCCACCAGCAGAGCCGGGAGCGAGCAGTACTTC	CATSRAGSEQYF
.	many	TRBV11-2	TRBJ1-1	TGTGCCAGCAGCTTTCGCGGTCTAAGAGTTATGAACACTGAAGCTTTCTTT	CASSFRGLRVMNTEAFF
TRBD2	few	TRBV20-1	TRBJ2-1	TGCAGTGCTAGATCCTCTAGCGGGATCCGCCGACCCTACAATGAGCAGTTCTTC	CSARSSSGIRRPYNEQFF
.	.	TRBV6-2/TRBV6-3	TRBJ2-4	TGTGCCAGCAGCGAGTGGGGGGGCTCCGGTGAAGCCAAAAACATTCAGTACTTC	CASSEWGGSGEAKNIQYF
.	few	TRBV29-1	TRBJ1-1	TGCAGCGGGAAGAGTACCATGAACACTGAAGCTTTCTTT	CSGKSTMNTEAFF
.	medium-sized	TRBV20-1	TRBJ2-3	TGCAGTGGGGACACAGACACAGATACGCAGTATTTT	CSGDTDTDTQYF
TRBD2	few	TRBV10-3	TRBJ2-3	TGTGCCATCAGTATTAGCGGGGAGCACACAGATACGCAGTATTTT	CAISISGEHTDTQYF
.	.	TRBV5-1	TRBJ1-5	TGCGCCAGCAGCTTAGGAACCGGGTTCAATCAGCCCCAGCATTTT	CASSLGTGFNQPQHF
.	few	TRBV6-1	TRBJ2-2	TGTGCCAGCACCCGATCCCTATACACCGGGGAGCTGTTTTTT	CASTRSLYTGELFF
.	.	TRBV20-1	TRBJ1-5	TGCGGTGCTAGAGATCCCCACAGGGTGGCAAATCAGCCCCAGCATTTT	CGARDPHRVANQPQHF